The rows below give T cell receptor beta chains drawn from one sample of a study of cytomegalovirus exposure and HLA in healthy donors. TCRdb's copy holds only in-frame clones and misses some; the assay was immunoSEQ multiplex PCR. The table shows fewer than 110,000 clones, with more than 70% occurring only once. Sample: PBMCs. These receptor sequences come from a man younger than 35 in good health and CMV-seronegative. CDR3s include the opening cysteine and the closing phenylalanine or tryptophan. Fields, in order: clone size, J gene, D gene, V gene, CDR3 length, CDR3 DNA, CDR3 protein. D genes are given only for firm matches. Clone size is shown for a subset of rows, as once, few, many or a class of expanded clone.

- | TRBJ1-5 | - | TRBV19 | 15 | TGTGCCAGTACCGATAGGGTGACTATCAATCAGCCCCAGCATTTT | CASTDRVTINQPQHF
- | TRBJ2-7 | TRBD1 | TRBV19 | 13 | TGTGCCAGTAGCTGGGACAGAGACTACGAGCAGTACTTC | CASSWDRDYEQYF
once | TRBJ2-7 | - | TRBV19 | 14 | TGTGCCAGTAGGGAGCAACCTAGCTCCTACGAGCAGTACTTC | CASREQPSSYEQYF
- | TRBJ2-5 | TRBD2 | TRBV7-2 | 16 | TGTGCCAGCAGCCCCCCCCCTAGCGGGGGGCGGGAGACCCAGTACTTC | CASSPPPSGGRETQYF
- | TRBJ1-1 | - | TRBV7-9 | 12 | TGTTCCAGCAGCTTGAGGAGCGCTGAAGCTTTCTTT | CSSSLRSAEAFF
few | TRBJ2-6 | TRBD1 | TRBV4-2 | 19 | TGTGCCAGCAGCCAATACGGTGGACAGGGAAACTCTGGGGCCAACGTCCTGACTTTC | CASSQYGGQGNSGANVLTF
few | TRBJ2-5 | TRBD2 | TRBV5-1 | 17 | TGCGCCAGCAGCTTCACTAGCGGAGCATATTATGGGGAGACCCAGTACTTC | CASSFTSGAYYGETQYF
- | TRBJ1-6 | TRBD1 | TRBV9 | 14 | TGTGCCAGCAGCCCGGGACAGGGAAACTCACCCCTCCACTTT | CASSPGQGNSPLHF
- | TRBJ1-2 | TRBD1 | TRBV19 | 15 | TGTGCCAGTACCCCGGGCCCGACAGGGGACTATGGCTACACCTTC | CASTPGPTGDYGYTF
once | TRBJ2-5 | - | TRBV9 | 14 | TGTGCCAGCAGCACCTTGTGGGGAGGAGAGACCCAGTACTTC | CASSTLWGGETQYF
many | TRBJ1-6 | TRBD1 | TRBV5-6 | 15 | TGTGCCAGCAGCCTAACCGGGACAGGGGAATCACCCCTCCACTTT | CASSLTGTGESPLHF
- | TRBJ2-2 | TRBD1 | TRBV5-1 | 15 | TGCGCCAGCAGCTTCATGGACAGGGACACCGGGGAGCTGTTTTTT | CASSFMDRDTGELFF
- | TRBJ1-4 | - | TRBV9 | 14 | TGTGCCAGCAGCGTTTCTCAGGCTCCTGAAAAACTGTTTTTT | CASSVSQAPEKLFF
- | TRBJ2-3 | TRBD2 | TRBV4-2 | 17 | TGTGCCAGCAGCTCGGGAGGGACTAGCGGGGGGCCAGATACGCAGTATTTT | CASSSGGTSGGPDTQYF
- | TRBJ2-7 | - | TRBV29-1 | 11 | TGCAGCGTTGGACTGTCTTGGGAGCAGTACTTC | CSVGLSWEQYF
- | TRBJ1-2 | - | TRBV14 | 13 | TGTGCCAGCAGCCAAATTCCAGGGGCTGGCTACACCTTC | CASSQIPGAGYTF
once | TRBJ2-2 | - | TRBV9 | 15 | TGTGCCAGCAGCGTAGACAGAGGGTCAACCGGGGAGCTGTTTTTT | CASSVDRGSTGELFF
- | TRBJ1-1 | - | TRBV19 | 13 | TGTGCCAGTAGTCCCAGAATGAACACTGAAGCTTTCTTT | CASSPRMNTEAFF
- | TRBJ2-3 | - | TRBV4-1 | 14 | TGCGCCAGCGGAGGGGGCGCGAGGACAGATACGCAGTATTTT | CASGGGARTDTQYF
- | TRBJ2-7 | - | TRBV6-1 | 16 | TGTGCCAGCAGTGGTTCCCTGAGGGCCGGTTTCGGCGAGCAGTACTTC | CASSGSLRAGFGEQYF
- | TRBJ2-3 | - | TRBV19 | 16 | TGTGCCAGTAGGGGTCGGCGGCCCCCGAGCACAGATACGCAGTATTTT | CASRGRRPPSTDTQYF
- | TRBJ1-2 | - | TRBV5-1 | 15 | TGCGCCAGCAGCTTGGACGGCAAGCGGGTCTATGGCTACACCTTC | CASSLDGKRVYGYTF
- | TRBJ2-3 | TRBD1 | TRBV9 | 15 | TGTGCCAGCAGCTCATCCCAGGGGGTTACGGGTACGCAGTATTTT | CASSSSQGVTGTQYF
- | TRBJ2-1 | - | TRBV19 | 15 | TGTGCCAGTAGATTCCGGACTTCTTTGGGCAATGAGCAGTTCTTC | CASRFRTSLGNEQFF
- | TRBJ2-7 | TRBD1 | TRBV10-3 | 15 | TGTGCCATCAGTGATGGGACAGCGACTTACTACGAGCAGTACTTC | CAISDGTATYYEQYF
- | TRBJ2-5 | - | TRBV6-1 | 13 | TGTGCCAGCCGCGACACGCCTGTGGAGACCCAGTACTTC | CASRDTPVETQYF
few | TRBJ1-4 | - | TRBV4-1 | 13 | TGCGCCAGCAGCCCGGGATCTTGGGGAAAACTGTTTTTT | CASSPGSWGKLFF
- | TRBJ2-3 | TRBD1 | TRBV5-1 | 17 | TGCGCCAGCAGCTTGGTGGGACAGGGCCCATCGGTAGATACGCAGTATTTT | CASSLVGQGPSVDTQYF